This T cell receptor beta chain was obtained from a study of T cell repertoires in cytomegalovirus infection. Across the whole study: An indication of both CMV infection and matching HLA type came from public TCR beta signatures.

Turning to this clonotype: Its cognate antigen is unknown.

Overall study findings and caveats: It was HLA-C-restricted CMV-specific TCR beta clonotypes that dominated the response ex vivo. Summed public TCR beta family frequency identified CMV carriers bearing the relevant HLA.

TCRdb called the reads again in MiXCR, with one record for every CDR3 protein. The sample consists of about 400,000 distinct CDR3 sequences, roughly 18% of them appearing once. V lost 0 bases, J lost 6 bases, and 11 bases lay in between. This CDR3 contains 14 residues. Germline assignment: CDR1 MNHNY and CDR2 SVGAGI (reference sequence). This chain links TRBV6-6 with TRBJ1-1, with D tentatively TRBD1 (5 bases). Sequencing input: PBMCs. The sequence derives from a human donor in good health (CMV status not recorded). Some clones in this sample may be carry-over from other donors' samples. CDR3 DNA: TGTGCCAGCAGTTACTCGGACACGGACGCTGAAGCTTTCTTT. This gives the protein CASSYSDTDAEAFF.